These 4 T cell receptor beta chains came from one sample sequenced in a study of blood T cell repertoires in COVID-19. Repertoires were generated with immunoSEQ multiplex PCR, while TCRdb's copy carries only in-frame clones and drops some. The sample gives roughly 40,000 clones, approximately 73% of which show up once; about 29% is in the top ten. Material: peripheral blood. These receptors were obtained from a man older than 75 with acute or convalescent COVID-19.

V and J are TRBV5-1 and TRBJ1-2; D remains unclear. CDR1 and CDR2 from the germline V gene are SGHRS and YFSETQ. The CDR3 has 14 amino acids. Trimming removed 0 bases from V and 6 bases from J, with 12 bases in between. Written as DNA, the CDR3 is TGCGCCAGCAGCTTGGGGGTCGGGAGGGATGGCTACACCTTC. It is translated as CASSLGVGRDGYTF. The variable domain in full, completed from reference TRBV5-1 and TRBJ1-2, reads KAGVTQTPRYLIKTRGQQVTLSCSPISGHRSVSWYQQTPGQGLQFLFEYFSETQRNKGNFPGRFSGRQFSNSRSEMNVSTLELGDSALYLCASSLGVGRDGYTFGSGTRLTVV.

The chain employs TRBV29-1 and TRBJ2-1; TRBD1 agrees at 8 bases. Germline-derived CDR1 and CDR2 are SQVTM and ANQGSEA. The CDR3 totals 13 residues. V lost 4 bases, J lost 5 bases, and 4 bases stayed unmatched. For the CDR3, the DNA is TGCAGCGTTGGACAGGGGTGGAACAATGAGCAGTTCTTC. This sequence encodes CSVGQGWNNEQFF.

There are a few counts of this clone. The chain employs TRBV5-1 and TRBJ2-1; 14 nucleotides match TRBD2. This CDR3 has 17 amino acids. With V trimmed by 4 bases and J by 5 bases, 8 bases remained unmatched. The germline V gene encodes CDR1 SGHRS and CDR2 YFSETQ. DNA for the CDR3: TGCGCCAGCAGCGTAAGACTAGCGGGGGGGCCGGACAATGAGCAGTTCTTC. This gives the protein CASSVRLAGGPDNEQFF.

This rearrangement joins TRBV9 to TRBJ2-3; TRBD2 matches 11 bases. Trimming cost V 0 bases and J 3 bases; bases outside gene matches: 3. Germline lookup yields CDR1 SGDLS and CDR2 YYNGEE. The CDR3 contains 16 residues. DNA for the CDR3: TGTGCCAGCAGCGTAGATACTAGCGGGAGTACAGATACGCAGTATTTT. Encoded protein: CASSVDTSGSTDTQYF.